The 8 T cell receptor beta chains presented below share a single source sample, sequenced in a study of shared T cell receptors in the human thymus. Clones were sequenced by immunoSEQ multiplex PCR, and TCRdb holds only the in-frame ones, with some missing. The data contain 65,000 to 70,000 clones, roughly 96% of them singletons. What was sequenced was thymocytes. These TCRs come from a human donor.

The V and J genes are TRBV7-9 and TRBJ1-2; tentatively, D is TRBD1 (6 bases). Germline V gene data show CDR1 as SEHNR and CDR2 as FQNEAQ (reference sequence). Trimming left V 2 bases short and J 5 bases short, with 18 bases between. The CDR3 has 16 amino acids. In DNA, the CDR3 is TGTGCCAGCAGCTTAATTAGGGCAGGGGAGGCATATGGCTACACCTTC. Its translation: CASSLIRAGEAYGYTF.

This chain joins TRBV19 and TRBJ1-1; D gene ambiguous. Germline lookup yields CDR1 LNHDA and CDR2 SQIVND (reference sequence). V was clipped by 5 bases and J by 1 base, with 5 bases between them. This CDR3 region has 12 residues. The DNA of the CDR3 is TGTGCCAGTAGTCGCAAGAACACTGAAGCTTTCTTT. This translates into CASSRKNTEAFF.

CDR3 in DNA: TGTGCCAGTAGTAGAAGGGGGGTTTCTGGGGCCAACGTCCTGACTTTC. Protein: CASSRRGVSGANVLTF. This chain uses TRBV19 with TRBJ2-6; either TRBD1 or TRBD2 may fit D (6 bases each). This CDR3 has 16 residues. Germline-derived CDR1 and CDR2 are LNHDA and SQIVND (reference sequence). V gave up 4 bases and J gave up 1 base, with 11 bases separating them.

The chain links TRBV6-7 to TRBJ2-7; D might be TRBD1 (6 bases). TRBV6-7 counts as an open reading frame of uncertain function. V gave up 0 bases and J gave up 0 bases, with 15 bases separating them. The CDR3 runs 17 residues. The CDR3 nucleotides are TGTGCCAGCAGTTACTCGAGGGGGTCGTTGAGCTCCTACGAGCAGTACTTC. It codes for CASSYSRGSLSSYEQYF.

The V gene is TRBV19, the J gene TRBJ2-3; perhaps TRBD1 as D (6 bases). Trimming stripped 7 bases from V and 3 bases from J, with 20 bases between. CDR1 is LNHDA and CDR2 is SQIVND in the germline V gene (reference sequence). The CDR3 length is 16 residues. The CDR3 nucleotides are TGTGCCAGTACCCCGGTTGTGGGGGCAACGACAGATACGCAGTATTTT. The encoded protein is CASTPVVGATTDTQYF.

The rearrangement links TRBV28 to TRBJ2-1; a possible D gene is TRBD2 (5 bases). The CDR3 is 15 residues long. V dropped 2 bases and J dropped 0 bases, with 8 bases sitting between them. Germline CDR1 MDHEN, CDR2 SYDVKM. CDR3: CASSLEGFSYNEQFF. The CDR3 DNA reads as TGTGCCAGCAGTTTAGAGGGATTCTCCTACAATGAGCAGTTCTTC.

The chain carries TRBV5-4 and TRBJ1-2; the D gene is possibly TRBD1 (5 bases). Trimming took off 1 base at V and 5 bases at J, with 21 bases between the two ends. This CDR3 spans 17 amino acids. In germline, CDR1 is SGHNT, CDR2 YYREEE (reference sequence). CDR3 DNA sequence: TGTGCCAGCAGCTTGTTGGGGACTGAGGGAAAGACTTATGGCTACACCTTC. Amino acid sequence: CASSLLGTEGKTYGYTF.

The chain is built from TRBV10-3 and TRBJ2-7; 7 nucleotides line up with TRBD2. The trim removed 5 bases at V and 2 bases at J, leaving 18 bases unmatched. This CDR3 is 18 amino acids long. CDR1 is ENHRY and CDR2 is SYGVKD in the germline V gene. The CDR3 loop reads CAISNPGREEGRPYEQYF. CDR3 bases: TGTGCCATCAGTAATCCTGGGAGGGAGGAGGGGCGACCCTACGAGCAGTACTTC.